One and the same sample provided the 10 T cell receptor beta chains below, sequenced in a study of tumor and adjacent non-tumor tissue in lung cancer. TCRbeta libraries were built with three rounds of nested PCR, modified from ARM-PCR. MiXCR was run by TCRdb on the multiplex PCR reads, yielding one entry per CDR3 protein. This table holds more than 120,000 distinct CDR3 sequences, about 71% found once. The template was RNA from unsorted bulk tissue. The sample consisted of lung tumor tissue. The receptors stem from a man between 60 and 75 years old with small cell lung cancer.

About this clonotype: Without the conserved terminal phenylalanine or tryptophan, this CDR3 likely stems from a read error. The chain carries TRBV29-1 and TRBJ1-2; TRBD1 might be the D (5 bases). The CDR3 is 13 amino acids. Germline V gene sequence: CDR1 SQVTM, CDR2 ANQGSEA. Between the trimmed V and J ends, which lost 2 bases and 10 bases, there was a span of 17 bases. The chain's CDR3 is CSVETAGNHDYTL. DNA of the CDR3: TGCAGCGTTGAAACGGCAGGGAACCATGACTACACCCTC.

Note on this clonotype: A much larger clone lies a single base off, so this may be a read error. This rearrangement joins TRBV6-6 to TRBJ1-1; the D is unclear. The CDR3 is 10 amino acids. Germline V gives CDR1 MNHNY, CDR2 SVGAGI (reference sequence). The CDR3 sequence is CASSYTEVFF. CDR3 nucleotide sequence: TGTGCCAGCAGTTACACTGAAGTTTTCTTT.

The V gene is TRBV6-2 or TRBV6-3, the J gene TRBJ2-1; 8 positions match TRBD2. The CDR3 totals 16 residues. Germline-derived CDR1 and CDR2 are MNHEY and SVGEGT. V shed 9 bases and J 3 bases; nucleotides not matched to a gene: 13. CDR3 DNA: TGTGCCAGTAGCTCGGGACTAGTGGACCACTACAATGAGCAGTTCTTC. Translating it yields CASSSGLVDHYNEQFF.

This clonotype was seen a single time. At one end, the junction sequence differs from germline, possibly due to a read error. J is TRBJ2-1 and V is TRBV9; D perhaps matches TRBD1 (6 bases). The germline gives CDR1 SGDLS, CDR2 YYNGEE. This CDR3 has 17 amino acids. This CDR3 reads CASSVGAGVSSGTSRTF. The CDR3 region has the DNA TGTGCCAGCAGCGTAGGTGCTGGGGTAAGCTCCGGGACATCGAGGACCTTC. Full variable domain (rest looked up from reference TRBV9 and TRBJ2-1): DSGVTQTPKHLITATGQRVTLRCSPRSGDLSVYWYQQSLDQGLQFLIQYYNGEERAKGNILERFSAQQFPDLHSELNLSSLELGDSALYFCASSVGAGVSSGTSRTFGPGTRLTVL.

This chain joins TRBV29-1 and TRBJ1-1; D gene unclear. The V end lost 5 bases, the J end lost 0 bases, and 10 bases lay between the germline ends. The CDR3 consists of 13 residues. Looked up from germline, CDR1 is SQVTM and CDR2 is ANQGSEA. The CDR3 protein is CSVMFGLNTEAFF. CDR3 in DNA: TGCAGCGTTATGTTCGGCCTGAACACTGAAGCTTTCTTT.

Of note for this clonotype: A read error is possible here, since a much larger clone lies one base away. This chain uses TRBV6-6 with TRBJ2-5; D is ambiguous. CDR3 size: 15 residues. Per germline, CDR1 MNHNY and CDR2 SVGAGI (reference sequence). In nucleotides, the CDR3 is TGTGCCAGCAGGCCCTTGGCAGTGTACCAAGAGACCCAGTGCTTC. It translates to CASRPLAVYQETQCF.

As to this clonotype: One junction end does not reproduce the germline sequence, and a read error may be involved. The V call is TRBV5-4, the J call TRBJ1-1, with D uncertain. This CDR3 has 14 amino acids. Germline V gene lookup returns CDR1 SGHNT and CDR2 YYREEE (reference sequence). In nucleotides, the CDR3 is TGTGCCAGCAGCTCTTTGGGAATCAACACTGAACCTTTCTTT. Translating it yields CASSSLGINTEPFF.

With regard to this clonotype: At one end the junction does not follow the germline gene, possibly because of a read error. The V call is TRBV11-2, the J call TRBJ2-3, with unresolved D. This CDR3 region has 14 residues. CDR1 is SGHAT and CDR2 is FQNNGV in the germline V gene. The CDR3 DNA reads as TGCGCCAGCAGCCTCGCGGCCGACACAGATACGCAGTATTTT. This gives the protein CASSLAADTDTQYF. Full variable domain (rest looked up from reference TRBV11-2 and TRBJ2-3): EAGVAQSPRYKIIEKRQSVAFWCNPISGHATLYWYQQILGQGPKLLIQFQNNGVVDDSQLPKDRFSAERLKGVDSTLKIQPAKLEDSAVYLCASSLAADTDTQYFGPGTRLTVL.

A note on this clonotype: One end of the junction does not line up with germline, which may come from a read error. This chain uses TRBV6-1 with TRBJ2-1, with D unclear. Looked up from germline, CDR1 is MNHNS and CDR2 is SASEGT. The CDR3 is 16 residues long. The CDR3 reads CARSEVPPVSGDEQFF. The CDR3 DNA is TGTGCCAGGAGTGAGGTACCACCAGTCTCGGGCGATGAGCAGTTCTTC.

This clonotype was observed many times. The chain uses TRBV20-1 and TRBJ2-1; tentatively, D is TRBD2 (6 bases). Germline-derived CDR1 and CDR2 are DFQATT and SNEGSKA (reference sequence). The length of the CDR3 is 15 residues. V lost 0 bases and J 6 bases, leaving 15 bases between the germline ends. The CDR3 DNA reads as TGCAGTGCTAGAGATCCGGGAGTGGGGAGCAATGAGCAGTTCTTC. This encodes CSARDPGVGSNEQFF.